The TCR beta chain under discussion was sequenced for a study of T cell responses to AZD1222 COVID-19 vaccine. The length of the CDR3 is 11 residues. Study outcomes and limitations: Repertoires in all cases were sampled only once the peak T cell response had passed. A mostly white British donor set with more females was recruited, and clonal diversity was possibly underestimated. Seropositive status at baseline applied to only six AZD1222 recipients.

Remarks on this clone: What it binds is unknown. A junction boundary mismatches the germline segment, possibly from a read error.

This table comes from immunoSEQ multiplex PCR, and its TCRdb copy is limited to in-frame clones, with some not included. The repertoire holds 130,000 to 150,000 clones, with nearly 90% as singletons. The sequencing used peripheral blood, collected on day 0 of AZD1222 vaccination. The chain employs TRBV12-3 or TRBV12-4 and TRBJ1-1; D not resolved. This clonotype originated in an adult in good health. The CDR3 coding sequence is TGTGCCAGCAGTTTAACGGGTGGCAGGATCTTT. Its translation: CASSLTGGRIF.